The sequence of this T cell receptor beta chain was determined in a study of identical twins. This clonotype was detected ten times or more. V was clipped by 5 bases and J by 2 bases, with 9 bases between them. This CDR3 contains 13 residues. TCRdb called the 5' RACE reads again in MiXCR, with one record for every CDR3 protein. The profile shows 200,000 to 300,000 distinct CDR3 sequences, 7.5% of them singletons. These data are also associated with another study on yellow fever vaccine responses in identical twins.

The J gene is TRBJ1-2, the V gene TRBV12-3 or TRBV12-4; unclear D gene. The sequence was obtained from a woman aged 18 to 35 in good health. Sequenced sample: CD8+ T cells sorted from blood. CDR3 amino acids: CASSIGGNYGYTF. In nucleotides, the CDR3 is TGTGCCAGCAGTATAGGAGGGAACTATGGCTACACCTTC.